This entry lists 11 T cell receptor beta chains sequenced from one sample in a study of blood T cell repertoires in COVID-19. The method was immunoSEQ multiplex PCR; TCRdb's version includes in-frame clones alone and lacks a portion of them. The table records tens of thousands of clones, 88% of them present only once. Sequencing was carried out using peripheral blood. The receptors here all came from a man in his sixties or seventies with acute or convalescent COVID-19.

The gene calls are TRBV9 and TRBJ2-1; TRBD2 agrees at 7 bases. The CDR3 has 12 amino acids. The germline V gene has CDR1 SGDLS and CDR2 YYNGEE. V shed 4 bases and J 8 bases; nucleotides not matched to a gene: 3. DNA of the CDR3: TGTGCCAGCAGCATGAGCGGGGATGAGCAGTTCTTC. It yields the protein CASSMSGDEQFF.

The chain has TRBV6-1 and TRBJ2-7; D is perhaps TRBD2 (7 bases). Per germline, CDR1 MNHNS and CDR2 SASEGT. The CDR3 contains 15 residues. The V end was cut by 2 bases, the J end by 6 bases, with 17 bases between. Written as DNA, the CDR3 is TGTGCCAGCAGTGAATATGGGGGGGCCGGAGTCGAGCAGTACTTC. It specifies CASSEYGGAGVEQYF.

The chain employs TRBV11-2 and TRBJ2-4, with D possibly TRBD2 on 8 matching bases. From germline, CDR1 is SGHAT and CDR2 FQNNGV. The CDR3 has 17 residues. V was cut by 5 bases and J by 0 bases, with 17 bases left in between. As DNA, the CDR3 is TGTGCCAGCAGCCCCCGACAGGGACTAGTAGCCAAAAACATTCAGTACTTC. Its translation: CASSPRQGLVAKNIQYF.

The chain couples TRBV7-8 to TRBJ2-2, with D uncertain. There are 14 residues in the CDR3. Per germline, CDR1 SGHVS and CDR2 FQNEAQ. V was trimmed by 1 base and J by 6 bases, leaving 9 bases between them. CDR3 nucleotide sequence: TGTGCCAGCAGCTTAGTTCGGTACGCCGGGGAGCTGTTTTTT. This translates into CASSLVRYAGELFF.

This clone appeared once. The chain is built from TRBV28 and TRBJ1-3; TRBD1 is a possible D gene (6 bases). This CDR3 contains 13 residues. Between the trimmed V and J ends, which lost 4 bases and 4 bases, there was a span of 8 bases. Germline V gene sequence: CDR1 MDHEN, CDR2 SYDVKM. The CDR3 region is CASSWGQGNTIYF. CDR3 nucleotide sequence: TGTGCCAGCAGTTGGGGACAAGGAAACACCATATATTTT.

The chain recombines TRBV11-2 with TRBJ1-5, with 8 bases matching TRBD1. Germline V lookup: CDR1 SGHAT, CDR2 FQNNGV. Germline trimming cut 6 bases from V and 4 bases from J; bases unmatched to any gene: 8. CDR3 length equals 15 residues. The CDR3 region has the DNA TGTGCCAGCAGTTACGGGACAGGTGGAAATCAGCCCCAGCATTTT. Its protein is CASSYGTGGNQPQHF. Complete variable domain (other parts from reference TRBV11-2 and TRBJ1-5): EAGVAQSPRYKIIEKRQSVAFWCNPISGHATLYWYQQILGQGPKLLIQFQNNGVVDDSQLPKDRFSAERLKGVDSTLKIQPAKLEDSAVYLCASSYGTGGNQPQHFGDGTRLSIL.

The genes are TRBV2 and TRBJ1-1; TRBD1 aligns across 8 bases. CDR1 and CDR2 from the germline V gene are SNHLY and FYNNEI. The CDR3 sequence is 14 residues long. The J segment lost 1 base and the V segment lost 6 bases, leaving 4 bases of the junction unmatched. For the CDR3, the DNA is TGTGCCAGCAGAGACAGGGGCCGGAACACTGAAGCTTTCTTT. This gives the protein CASRDRGRNTEAFF.

This rearrangement joins TRBV28 to TRBJ2-3; 8 nucleotides line up with TRBD2. Germline V CDR1 and CDR2: MDHEN, SYDVKM. V gave up 3 bases and J gave up 7 bases; unmatched junction bases: 6. CDR3 length equals 14 residues. CDR3 residues: CASSFGGASNTQYF. The CDR3 region has the DNA TGTGCCAGCAGTTTCGGGGGGGCTAGTAATACGCAGTATTTT. The full variable domain, its missing parts supplied by reference TRBV28 and TRBJ2-3, is DVKVTQSSRYLVKRTGEKVFLECVQDMDHENMFWYRQDPGLGLRLIYFSYDVKMKEKGDIPEGYSVSREKKERFSLILESASTNQTSMYLCASSFGGASNTQYFGPGTRLTVL.

This sequence joins TRBV5-6 and TRBJ1-1; D ambiguous. Per the germline V gene, CDR1 is SGHDT and CDR2 is YYEEEE. This CDR3 comprises 12 residues. Trimming pared 2 bases from V and 9 bases from J, leaving 11 bases between. The CDR3 spells CASSFSNGKAFF. The CDR3 DNA reads TGTGCCAGCAGCTTCTCGAACGGTAAAGCTTTCTTT.

This sequence joins TRBV6-5 and TRBJ1-1, with a tentative D call TRBD1 (5 bases). Trimming stripped 2 bases from V and 0 bases from J, with 10 bases between. This CDR3 region has 15 residues. Germline loops: CDR1 MNHEY, CDR2 SVGAGI. The CDR3 DNA follows: TGTGCCAGCAGTTACCGACAGATGGTGAACACTGAAGCTTTCTTT. Translated: CASSYRQMVNTEAFF.

The chain employs TRBV18 and TRBJ1-2; D gene uncertain. V lost 6 bases, J lost 1 base, and 21 bases lay in between. CDR1 and CDR2 from the germline V gene are KGHSH and LQKENI. The CDR3 is made up of 17 amino acids. The CDR3 spells CASSAAVGNLINYGYTF. The CDR3 DNA reads as TGTGCCAGCTCGGCGGCGGTTGGAAACTTGATTAACTATGGCTACACCTTC.